One sample yielded the 16 T cell receptor beta chains listed below, sequenced in a study of cytomegalovirus exposure and HLA in healthy donors. The PCR ran on 60 Vbeta and 13 Jbeta primers. TCRdb's copy holds only in-frame clones and misses some; the assay was immunoSEQ multiplex PCR. Among a few hundred thousand clones listed, roughly 90% were seen once. Sequenced input: PBMCs. The receptors originated from a woman in her late teens or twenties in good health and CMV-seronegative.

The chain recombines TRBV7-9 with TRBJ2-7; the match to TRBD1 covers 9 bases. The V gene's germline CDR1 is SEHNR and CDR2 FQNEAQ (reference sequence). The junction had 5 bases not matched to a gene; V was cut back by 5 bases and J by 6 bases. This CDR3 spans 13 amino acids. The CDR3 region is CASSGTGYGEQYF. The CDR3 coding sequence is TGTGCCAGCAGCGGGACAGGGTATGGCGAGCAGTACTTC.

The rearrangement joins TRBV9 to TRBJ1-1; D is unresolved. The CDR3 spans 14 residues. Germline loops: CDR1 SGDLS, CDR2 YYNGEE. Trimming removed 4 bases at V and 2 bases at J, with 12 bases between. The DNA of the CDR3 is TGTGCCAGCAGCCTCGACAAGCAAAACACTGAAGCTTTCTTT. This sequence encodes CASSLDKQNTEAFF.

The chain couples TRBV5-4 to TRBJ2-3; 10 nucleotides match TRBD2. Per the germline V gene, CDR1 is SGHNT and CDR2 is YYREEE (reference sequence). This CDR3 has 20 amino acids. The junction had 17 bases not matched to a gene; V was cut back by 4 bases and J by 0 bases. The CDR3: CASSTGPSGGLGGSTDTQYF. CDR3 in DNA: TGTGCCAGCAGCACTGGACCTAGCGGGGGCCTGGGGGGGAGCACAGATACGCAGTATTTT.

The CDR3 DNA reads TGCGCCAGCAGCCACCGACAGCCACAAGAGACCCAGTACTTC. The encoded protein is CASSHRQPQETQYF. The chain joins TRBV4-1 to TRBJ2-5; perhaps TRBD1 as D (5 bases). CDR3 length equals 14 residues. Germline V CDR1 and CDR2: MGHRA, YSYEKL. The V gene lost 3 bases and the J gene lost 2 bases, with 10 bases spanning the gap.

The chain uses TRBV15 and TRBJ1-3; 7 bases fit TRBD1. V lost 1 base to trimming and J lost 2 bases; unmatched junction nucleotides: 5. In germline, CDR1 is LNHNV, CDR2 YYDKDF (reference sequence). The CDR3 sequence is 16 residues long. The CDR3 DNA sequence: TGTGCCACCAGCAGAGGGGGACAGCTCGCTGGAAACACCATATATTTT. Translation gives CATSRGGQLAGNTIYF.

The chain carries TRBV11-3 and TRBJ2-7; 7 bases are shared with TRBD2. The CDR3 is 16 amino acids. J lost 5 bases, V lost 2 bases, and 12 bases had no gene match. Germline V gene sequence: CDR1 SGHNT, CDR2 YENEEA. CDR3: CASSLIIIGGSDEQYF. As DNA, the CDR3 is TGTGCCAGCAGCTTAATAATTATAGGCGGGAGCGACGAGCAGTACTTC. The entire variable domain, with the rest obtained from reference TRBV11-3 and TRBJ2-7, is as follows: EAGVVQSPRYKIIEKKQPVAFWCNPISGHNTLYWYLQNLGQGPELLIRYENEEAVDDSQLPKDRFSAERLKGVDSTLKIQPAELGDSAVYLCASSLIIIGGSDEQYFGPGTRLTVT.

The gene calls are TRBV27 and TRBJ2-5, with 7 bases lining up with TRBD2. Germline lookup yields CDR1 MNHEY and CDR2 SMNVEV (reference sequence). CDR3 length equals 16 residues. With 5 bases clipped from V and 4 bases from J, the junction kept 13 bases outside the gene matches. The CDR3 bases are TGTGCCAGCAGTCCGTCCTCCGGGGGGATGGGAGAGACCCAGTACTTC. It yields the protein CASSPSSGGMGETQYF.

The chain has TRBV9 and TRBJ2-5; 7 bases are a match to TRBD2. From germline, CDR1 is SGDLS and CDR2 YYNGEE. The ends lost 1 base at V and 1 base at J; junction bases unmatched: 1. The CDR3 length is 14 residues. This CDR3 reads CASSVSGGQETQYF. DNA for the CDR3: TGTGCCAGCAGCGTATCGGGGGGCCAAGAGACCCAGTACTTC.

The chain has TRBV4-1 and TRBJ1-5; D perhaps matches TRBD1 (5 bases). Germline CDR1 MGHRA, CDR2 YSYEKL. There are 15 residues in the CDR3. Trimming pared 4 bases from V and 1 base from J, leaving 11 bases between. The CDR3 spells CASSLEPGSNQPQHF. CDR3 bases: TGCGCCAGCAGCCTAGAGCCAGGGAGCAATCAGCCCCAGCATTTT.

CDR3: CASSQETSGGHMAQYF. The CDR3 DNA reads TGTGCCAGCAGCCAAGAAACTAGCGGGGGGCACATGGCGCAGTATTTT. The chain links TRBV4-2 to TRBJ2-3; 12 bases fit TRBD2. The germline V gene encodes CDR1 LGHNA and CDR2 YNFKEQ. CDR3 size: 16 residues. V gave up 0 bases and J gave up 10 bases; unmatched junction bases: 8.

As for this clone: Other DNA sequences in this sample translate to the same CDR3. The chain combines TRBV27 with TRBJ2-7; 12 bases are shared with TRBD2. J gave up 4 bases and V 2 bases, and 3 bases lay outside the gene matches. CDR1 and CDR2 (germline): MNHEY, SMNVEV (reference sequence). This CDR3 has 15 residues. The CDR3 spells CASSLGLAGIYEQYF. CDR3 bases: TGTGCCAGCAGTTTAGGACTAGCGGGAATATACGAGCAGTACTTC.

This clone was detected once. This chain links TRBV7-8 with TRBJ2-3, with TRBD2 as a possible D gene (5 bases). CDR3 length: 15 residues. CDR1 and CDR2 (germline): SGHVS, FQNEAQ. The V and J ends lost 2 bases and 4 bases respectively, with 13 bases between them. CDR3 in DNA: TGTGCCAGCAGCTTAAGACTACCACCGTCAGATACGCAGTATTTT. It specifies CASSLRLPPSDTQYF.

This clone has just one count. Written as DNA, the CDR3 is TGCAGCGCCCAGGGTTTGGAAAAACTGTTTTTT. Its translation is CSAQGLEKLFF. The chain links TRBV29-1 to TRBJ1-4; possible D gene TRBD1, 5 bases. V lost 7 bases and J lost 8, with 11 bases in between. Looked up from germline, CDR1 is SQVTM and CDR2 is ANQGSEA. CDR3 length equals 11 residues.

This sequence joins TRBV6-5 and TRBJ1-5; the D is unclear. Trimming pared 4 bases from V and 7 bases from J, leaving 14 bases between. This CDR3 has 14 residues. Germline V lookup: CDR1 MNHEY, CDR2 SVGAGI. CDR3 sequence (DNA): TGTGCCAGCAGTTCGCAGTGGGGAGGGCAGCCCCAGCATTTT. Amino acid sequence: CASSSQWGGQPQHF.

This chain uses TRBV9 with TRBJ2-1, with TRBD2 matching over 7 bases. V was pared by 0 bases and J by 0 bases, with 9 bases of the junction left unmatched. In germline, CDR1 is SGDLS, CDR2 YYNGEE. The CDR3 extends over 18 amino acids. CDR3 amino acids: CASSVAGLVISSYNEQFF. The CDR3 nucleotides are TGTGCCAGCAGCGTAGCTGGACTAGTGATAAGCTCCTACAATGAGCAGTTCTTC.

The V call is TRBV27, the J call TRBJ2-3, with D maybe TRBD1 (5 bases). Germline CDR1 reads MNHEY; CDR2 reads SMNVEV (reference sequence). Trimming took off 2 bases at V and 7 bases at J, with 10 bases between the two ends. The length of the CDR3 is 13 residues. This CDR3 reads CASSLGQGHTQYF. The CDR3 coding sequence is TGTGCCAGCAGTTTAGGTCAGGGTCATACGCAGTATTTT.